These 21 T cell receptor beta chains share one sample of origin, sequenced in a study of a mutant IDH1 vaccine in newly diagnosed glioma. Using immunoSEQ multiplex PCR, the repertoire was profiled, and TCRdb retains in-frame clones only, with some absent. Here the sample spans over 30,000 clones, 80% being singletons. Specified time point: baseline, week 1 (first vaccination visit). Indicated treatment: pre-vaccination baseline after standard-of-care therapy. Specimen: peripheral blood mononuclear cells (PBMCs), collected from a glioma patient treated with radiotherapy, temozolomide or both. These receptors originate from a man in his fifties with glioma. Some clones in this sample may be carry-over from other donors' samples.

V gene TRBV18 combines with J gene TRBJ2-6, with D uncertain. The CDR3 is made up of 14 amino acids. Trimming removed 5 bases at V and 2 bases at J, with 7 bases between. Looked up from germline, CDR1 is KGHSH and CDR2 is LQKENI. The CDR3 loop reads CASSEVTGANVLTF. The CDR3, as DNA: TGTGCCAGCTCAGAGGTTACTGGGGCCAACGTCCTGACTTTC. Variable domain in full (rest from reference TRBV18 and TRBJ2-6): NAGVMQNPRHLVRRRGQEARLRCSPMKGHSHVYWYRQLPEEGLKFMVYLQKENIIDESGMPKERFSAEFPKEGPSILRIQQVVRGDSAAYFCASSEVTGANVLTFGAGSRLTVL.

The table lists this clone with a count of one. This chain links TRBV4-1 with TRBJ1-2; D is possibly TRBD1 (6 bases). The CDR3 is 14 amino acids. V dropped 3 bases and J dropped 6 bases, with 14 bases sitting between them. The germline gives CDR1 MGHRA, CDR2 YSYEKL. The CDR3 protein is CASSQWQGSNGYTF. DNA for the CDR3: TGCGCCAGCAGCCAGTGGCAGGGGTCCAATGGCTACACCTTC.

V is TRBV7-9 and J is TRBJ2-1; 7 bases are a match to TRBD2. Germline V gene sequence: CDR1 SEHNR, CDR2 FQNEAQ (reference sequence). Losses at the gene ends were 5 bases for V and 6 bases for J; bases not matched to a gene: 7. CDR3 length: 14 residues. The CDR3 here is CASSAGLGSNEQFF. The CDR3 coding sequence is TGTGCCAGCAGCGCCGGACTAGGAAGCAATGAGCAGTTCTTC. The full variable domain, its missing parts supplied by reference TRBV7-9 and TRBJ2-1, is DTGVSQNPRHKITKRGQNVTFRCDPISEHNRLYWYRQTLGQGPEFLTYFQNEAQLEKSRLLSDRFSAERPKGSFSTLEIQRTEQGDSAMYLCASSAGLGSNEQFFGPGTRLTVL.

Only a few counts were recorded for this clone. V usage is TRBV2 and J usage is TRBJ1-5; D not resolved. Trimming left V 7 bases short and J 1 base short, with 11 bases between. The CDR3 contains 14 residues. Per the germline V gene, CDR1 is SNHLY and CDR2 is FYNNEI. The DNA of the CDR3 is TGTGCCAGCACGAAGGAGGGAAGCAATCAGCCCCAGCATTTT. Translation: CASTKEGSNQPQHF.

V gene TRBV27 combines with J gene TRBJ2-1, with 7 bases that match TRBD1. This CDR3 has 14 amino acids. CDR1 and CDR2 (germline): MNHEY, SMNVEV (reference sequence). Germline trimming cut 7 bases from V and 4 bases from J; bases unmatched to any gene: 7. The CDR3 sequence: CASNRQGLYNEQFF. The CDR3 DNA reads TGTGCCAGCAACCGACAGGGTTTGTACAATGAGCAGTTCTTC.

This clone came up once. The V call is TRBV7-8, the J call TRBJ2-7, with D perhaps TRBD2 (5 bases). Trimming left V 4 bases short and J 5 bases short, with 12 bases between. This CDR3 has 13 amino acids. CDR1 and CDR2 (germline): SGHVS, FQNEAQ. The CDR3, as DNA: TGTGCCAGCAGCTCCGGGGTACTCAACGAGCAGTACTTC. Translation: CASSSGVLNEQYF.

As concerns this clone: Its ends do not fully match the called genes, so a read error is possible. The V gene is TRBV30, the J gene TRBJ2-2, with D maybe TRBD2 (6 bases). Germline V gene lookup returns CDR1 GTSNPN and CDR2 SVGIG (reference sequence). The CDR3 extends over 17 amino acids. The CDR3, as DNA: TGTGCCTGGAGCACTATCCCCAGTAGTAGATGGTCCGGGGGGCTGTTTTTT. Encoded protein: CAWSTIPSSRWSGGLFF.

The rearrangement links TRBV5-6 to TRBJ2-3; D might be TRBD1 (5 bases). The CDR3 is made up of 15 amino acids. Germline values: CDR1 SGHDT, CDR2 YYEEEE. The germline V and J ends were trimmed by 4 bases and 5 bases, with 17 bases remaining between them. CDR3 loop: CASSLGLLQKDTQYF. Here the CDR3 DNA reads TGTGCCAGCAGCCTGGGGCTCCTGCAGAAAGATACGCAGTATTTT.

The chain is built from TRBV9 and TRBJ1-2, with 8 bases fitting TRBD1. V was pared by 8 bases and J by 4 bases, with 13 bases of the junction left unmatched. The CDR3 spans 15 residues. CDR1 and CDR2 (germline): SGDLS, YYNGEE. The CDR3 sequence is CASGQGGSVGYGYTF. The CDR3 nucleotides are TGTGCCAGTGGACAGGGCGGTAGTGTTGGCTATGGCTACACCTTC.

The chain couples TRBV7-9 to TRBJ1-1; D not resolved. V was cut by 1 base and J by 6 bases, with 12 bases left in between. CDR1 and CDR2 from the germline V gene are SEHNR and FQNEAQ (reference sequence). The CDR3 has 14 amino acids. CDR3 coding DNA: TGTGCCAGCAGCTTAGGGCCCGGGGAGCCTGAAGCTTTCTTT. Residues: CASSLGPGEPEAFF. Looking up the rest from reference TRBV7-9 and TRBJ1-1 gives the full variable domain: DTGVSQNPRHKITKRGQNVTFRCDPISEHNRLYWYRQTLGQGPEFLTYFQNEAQLEKSRLLSDRFSAERPKGSFSTLEIQRTEQGDSAMYLCASSLGPGEPEAFFGQGTRLTVV.

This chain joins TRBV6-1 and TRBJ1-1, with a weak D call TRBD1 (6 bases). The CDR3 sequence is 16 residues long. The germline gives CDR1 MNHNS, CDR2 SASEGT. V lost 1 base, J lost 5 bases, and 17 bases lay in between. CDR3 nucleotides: TGTGCCAGCAGTGAAGGGGGGGCTTTGGGTTATACTGAAGCTTTCTTT. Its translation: CASSEGGALGYTEAFF.

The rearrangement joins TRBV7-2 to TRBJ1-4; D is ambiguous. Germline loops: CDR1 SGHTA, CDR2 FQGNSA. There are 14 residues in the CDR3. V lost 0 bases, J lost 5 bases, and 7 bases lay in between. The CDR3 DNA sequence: TGTGCCAGCAGCTTAGCAAGCAGAAATGAAAAACTGTTTTTT. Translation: CASSLASRNEKLFF.

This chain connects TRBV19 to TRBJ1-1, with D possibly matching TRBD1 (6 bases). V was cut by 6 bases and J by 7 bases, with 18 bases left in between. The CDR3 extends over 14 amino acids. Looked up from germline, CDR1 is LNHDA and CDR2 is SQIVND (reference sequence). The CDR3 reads CASRFLGQGYEAFF. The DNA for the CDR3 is TGTGCCAGTAGATTTCTCGGGCAGGGGTATGAAGCTTTCTTT.

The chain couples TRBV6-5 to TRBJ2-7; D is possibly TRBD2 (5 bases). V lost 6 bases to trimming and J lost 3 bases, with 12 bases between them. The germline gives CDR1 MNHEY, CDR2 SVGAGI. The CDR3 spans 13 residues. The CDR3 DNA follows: TGTGCCAGCAGACCGGGCGGAGGCTACGAGCAGTACTTC. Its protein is CASRPGGGYEQYF.

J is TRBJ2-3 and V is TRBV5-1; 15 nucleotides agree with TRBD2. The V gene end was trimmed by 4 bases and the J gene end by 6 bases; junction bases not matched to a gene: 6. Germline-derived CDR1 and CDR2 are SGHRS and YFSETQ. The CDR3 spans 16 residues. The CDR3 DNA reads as TGCGCCAGCAGCCCCGGGACTAGCGGGGGGTGGGATACGCAGTATTTT. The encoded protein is CASSPGTSGGWDTQYF.

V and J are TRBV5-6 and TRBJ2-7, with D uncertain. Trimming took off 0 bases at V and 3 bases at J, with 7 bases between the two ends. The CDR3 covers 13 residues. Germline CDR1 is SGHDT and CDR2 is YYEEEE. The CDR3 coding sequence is TGTGCCAGCAGCTTGGAGGACGGCTACGAGCAGTACTTC. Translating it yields CASSLEDGYEQYF.

This chain's CDR3 is CASSLGRVGATDTQYF. The CDR3 DNA reads TGCGCCAGCAGCTTGGGTCGGGTGGGGGCAACAGATACGCAGTATTTT. The V call is TRBV5-1, the J call TRBJ2-3; possibly TRBD1 for D (6 bases). The CDR3 has 16 amino acids. The germline V gene has CDR1 SGHRS and CDR2 YFSETQ. With 0 bases removed from V and 3 bases from J, the gap between germline ends came to 14 bases.

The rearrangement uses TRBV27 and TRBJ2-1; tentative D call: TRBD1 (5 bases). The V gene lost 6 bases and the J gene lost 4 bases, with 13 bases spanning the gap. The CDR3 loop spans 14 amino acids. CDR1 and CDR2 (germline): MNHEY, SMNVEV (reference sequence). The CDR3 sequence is CASRERQTYNEQFF. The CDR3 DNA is TGTGCCAGCAGGGAGAGACAGACTTACAATGAGCAGTTCTTC.

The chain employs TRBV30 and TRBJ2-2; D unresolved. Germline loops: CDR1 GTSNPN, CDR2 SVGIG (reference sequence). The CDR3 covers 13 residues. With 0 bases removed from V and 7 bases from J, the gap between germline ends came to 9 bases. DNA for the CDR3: TGTGCCTGGAGTGTTTCTTTTTACGGGGAGCTGTTTTTT. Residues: CAWSVSFYGELFF. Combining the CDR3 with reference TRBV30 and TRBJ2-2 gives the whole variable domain SQTIHQWPATLVQPVGSPLSLECTVEGTSNPNLYWYRQAAGRGLQLLFYSVGIGQISSEVPQNLSASRPQDRQFILSSKKLLLSDSGFYLCAWSVSFYGELFFGEGSRLTVL.

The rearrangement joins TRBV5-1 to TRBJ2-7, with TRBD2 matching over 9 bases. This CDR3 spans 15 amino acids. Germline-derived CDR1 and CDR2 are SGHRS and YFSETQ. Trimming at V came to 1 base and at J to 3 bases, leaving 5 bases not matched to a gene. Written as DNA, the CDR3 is TGCGCCAGCAGCTTGAGCGGGAGGAATCACTACGAGCAGTACTTC. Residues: CASSLSGRNHYEQYF. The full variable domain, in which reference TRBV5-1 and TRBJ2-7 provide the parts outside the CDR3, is KAGVTQTPRYLIKTRGQQVTLSCSPISGHRSVSWYQQTPGQGLQFLFEYFSETQRNKGNFPGRFSGRQFSNSRSEMNVSTLELGDSALYLCASSLSGRNHYEQYFGPGTRLTVT.

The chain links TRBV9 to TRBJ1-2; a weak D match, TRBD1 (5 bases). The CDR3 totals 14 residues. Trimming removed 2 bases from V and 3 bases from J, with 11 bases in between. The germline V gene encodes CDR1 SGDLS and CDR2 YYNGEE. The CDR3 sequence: CASSVDTGYYGYTF. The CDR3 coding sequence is TGTGCCAGCAGCGTGGACACAGGCTACTATGGCTACACCTTC.